A single sample gave rise to the 27 T cell receptor beta chains below, sequenced in a study of T cell changes during pregnancy in multiple sclerosis. Using immunoSEQ multiplex PCR, the repertoire was profiled, and TCRdb retains in-frame clones only, with some absent. Among about 42,000 clones listed, about 85% were seen once. This specimen was CD4+ T cells from peripheral blood mononuclear cells, taken before pregnancy. Receptors were obtained from a female donor with multiple sclerosis, enrolled in a pregnancy study.

V usage is TRBV7-7 and J usage is TRBJ1-4; perhaps TRBD1 as D (6 bases). Trimming shortened V by 5 bases and J by 3 bases, and 13 bases separated the two germline ends. The CDR3 consists of 15 residues. The germline CDR1 and CDR2 sequences are SSHAT and FNYEAQ (reference sequence). DNA of the CDR3: TGTGCCAGCAGCCGACAACAGGGAGCTAATGAAAAACTGTTTTTT. This encodes CASSRQQGANEKLFF.

This chain uses TRBV18 with TRBJ2-7; D not resolved. V was pared by 1 base and J by 0 bases, with 7 bases between. Germline CDR1 is KGHSH and CDR2 is LQKENI. The CDR3 is 14 amino acids. The CDR3 loop reads CASSPLQDSYEQYF. The CDR3 nucleotides read TGTGCCAGCTCACCACTTCAGGACTCCTACGAGCAGTACTTC.

This chain joins TRBV9 and TRBJ1-1, with 7 bases aligning to TRBD1. CDR1 SGDLS and CDR2 YYNGEE come from the germline V gene. Unmatched junction bases numbered 3, after V lost 2 bases and J lost 2 bases. CDR3 size: 14 residues. The CDR3 sequence: CASSVRGSNTEAFF. CDR3 DNA sequence: TGTGCCAGCAGCGTCAGGGGGTCTAACACTGAAGCTTTCTTT.

The J gene is TRBJ1-1, the V gene TRBV5-1; perhaps TRBD1 as D (6 bases). Germline V gives CDR1 SGHRS, CDR2 YFSETQ. V gave up 0 bases and J gave up 1 base, with 7 bases separating them. The CDR3 is made up of 14 amino acids. The CDR3 coding sequence is TGCGCCAGCAGCTTGGAGACAGGGAACACTGAAGCTTTCTTT. Its protein product is CASSLETGNTEAFF. The whole variable domain, filled in from reference TRBV5-1 and TRBJ1-1, reads KAGVTQTPRYLIKTRGQQVTLSCSPISGHRSVSWYQQTPGQGLQFLFEYFSETQRNKGNFPGRFSGRQFSNSRSEMNVSTLELGDSALYLCASSLETGNTEAFFGQGTRLTVV.

V usage is TRBV5-1 and J usage is TRBJ2-7, with 9 bases that match TRBD2. V dropped 0 bases and J dropped 4; count of bases not matched to a gene: 5. CDR1 and CDR2 from the germline V gene are SGHRS and YFSETQ. The CDR3 length is 15 residues. CDR3: CASSLEATSGYEQYF. The CDR3 DNA reads as TGCGCCAGCAGCTTGGAAGCGACTAGCGGTTACGAGCAGTACTTC.

The V call is TRBV5-6, the J call TRBJ2-5, with 7 bases identical to TRBD2. CDR1 is SGHDT, CDR2 YYEEEE, per germline. This CDR3 contains 13 residues. The V gene end was trimmed by 2 bases and the J gene end by 7 bases; junction bases not matched to a gene: 5. The CDR3 nucleotides read TGTGCCAGCAGCTTATGGGGGGGTAGGACCCAGTACTTC. Amino acid sequence: CASSLWGGRTQYF.

This clone has just a few counts. The rearrangement uses TRBV29-1 and TRBJ1-4; D is undetermined. This CDR3 region has 12 residues. V lost 2 bases, J lost 8 bases, and 9 bases lay in between. Germline V gene lookup returns CDR1 SQVTM and CDR2 ANQGSEA. The CDR3 DNA follows: TGCAGCGTTGAAACTGTCGCGGAAAAACTGTTTTTT. Translation: CSVETVAEKLFF. Filled out from reference TRBV29-1 and TRBJ1-4, the complete variable domain reads SAVISQKPSRDICQRGTSLTIQCQVDSQVTMMFWYRQQPGQSLTLIATANQGSEATYESGFVIDKFPISRPNLTFSTLTVSNMSPEDSSIYLCSVETVAEKLFFGSGTQLSVL.

The J gene is TRBJ2-3, the V gene TRBV10-2; 10 bases align to TRBD2. The CDR3 spans 15 residues. Germline lookup yields CDR1 WSHSY and CDR2 SAAADI. Trimming removed 7 bases from V and 5 bases from J; junction bases left unmatched: 9. This CDR3 is CASKREGRRLDTQYF. The CDR3 DNA sequence: TGCGCCAGCAAGCGGGAGGGCCGTAGGTTAGATACGCAGTATTTT.

This clone was counted a single time. V and J are TRBV5-1 and TRBJ2-2; 9 nucleotides line up with TRBD2. CDR1 is SGHRS and CDR2 is YFSETQ in the germline V gene. V shed 2 bases and J 4 bases; nucleotides not matched to a gene: 6. The CDR3 spans 16 residues. CDR3 residues: CASSFVAGVSTGELFF. The CDR3 nucleotides are TGCGCCAGCAGCTTTGTAGCGGGAGTGAGCACCGGGGAGCTGTTTTTT. Full variable domain (remainder filled in from reference TRBV5-1 and TRBJ2-2): KAGVTQTPRYLIKTRGQQVTLSCSPISGHRSVSWYQQTPGQGLQFLFEYFSETQRNKGNFPGRFSGRQFSNSRSEMNVSTLELGDSALYLCASSFVAGVSTGELFFGEGSRLTVL.

The count of this clone is one. V usage is TRBV6-1 and J usage is TRBJ2-7, with D maybe TRBD1 (6 bases). The V end was cut by 0 bases, the J end by 0 bases, with 9 bases between. Germline CDR1 and CDR2: MNHNS and SASEGT. CDR3 length equals 15 residues. CDR3 sequence reads: CASSEASDSSYEQYF. The CDR3 DNA reads as TGTGCCAGCAGTGAAGCGTCGGACAGCTCCTACGAGCAGTACTTC.

The V call is TRBV6-1, the J call TRBJ2-7; D perhaps matches TRBD1 (6 bases). The CDR3 is 14 amino acids. V lost 7 bases to trimming and J lost 2 bases, with 15 bases between them. Germline CDR1 is MNHNS and CDR2 is SASEGT. This chain's CDR3 is CASIRQVGPYEQYF. CDR3 nucleotide sequence: TGTGCCAGCATTAGACAGGTGGGGCCCTACGAGCAGTACTTC.

The rearrangement joins TRBV11-2 to TRBJ2-7, with 7 bases aligning to TRBD1. Germline-derived CDR1 and CDR2 are SGHAT and FQNNGV. V was clipped by 1 base and J by 4 bases; unmatched bases: 7. The CDR3 loop spans 15 amino acids. CDR3 region: CASSLATGYGYEQYF. DNA for the CDR3: TGTGCCAGCAGCTTAGCGACAGGGTACGGGTACGAGCAGTACTTC.

The CDR3 loop is CASSPGTAEDYGYTF. CDR3 DNA: TGCGCCAGCAGCCCGGGGACAGCGGAAGACTATGGCTACACCTTC. The gene calls are TRBV5-1 and TRBJ1-2; TRBD1 matches at 7 bases. V trimming: 4 bases; J trimming: 3 bases; junction bases outside the gene matches: 9. CDR3 length: 15 amino acids. Germline V CDR1 and CDR2: SGHRS, YFSETQ.

V is TRBV6-6 and J is TRBJ1-1; D not certain. CDR1 MNHNY and CDR2 SVGAGI come from the germline V gene (reference sequence). Trimming removed 2 bases from V and 5 bases from J, with 9 bases in between. This CDR3 region has 13 residues. This chain's CDR3 is CASSYITETEAFF. CDR3 coding DNA: TGTGCCAGCAGTTACATAACGGAGACTGAAGCTTTCTTT.

CDR3 region: CASKVLAGAGTDTQYF. DNA of the CDR3: TGTGCCAGCAAAGTACTAGCGGGAGCGGGCACAGATACGCAGTATTTT. The chain recombines TRBV2 with TRBJ2-3, with 11 bases that match TRBD2. This CDR3 is built from 16 residues. The germline V gene encodes CDR1 SNHLY and CDR2 FYNNEI. After removal of 7 bases from V and 1 base from J, the junction contained 7 bases not matched to a gene.

J is TRBJ1-4 and V is TRBV18, with TRBD1 as a possible D gene (6 bases). Trimming stripped 3 bases from V and 5 bases from J, with 13 bases between. The germline gives CDR1 KGHSH, CDR2 LQKENI. This CDR3 has 15 residues. The CDR3 DNA is TGTGCCAGCTCACCTGGGACAAGAACCAATGAAAAACTGTTTTTT. Translating it yields CASSPGTRTNEKLFF.

This sequence joins TRBV19 and TRBJ1-5; D may be TRBD1 (5 bases). CDR3 size: 14 residues. The V gene's germline CDR1 is LNHDA and CDR2 SQIVND (reference sequence). Trimming pared 3 bases from V and 5 bases from J, leaving 11 bases between. The CDR3 nucleotides are TGTGCCAGTAGTATCGACGCGGGGGATCAGCCCCAGCATTTT. This sequence encodes CASSIDAGDQPQHF. Supplemented by reference TRBV19 and TRBJ1-5, the full variable domain reads DGGITQSPKYLFRKEGQNVTLSCEQNLNHDAMYWYRQDPGQGLRLIYYSQIVNDFQKGDIAEGYSVSREKKESFPLTVTSAQKNPTAFYLCASSIDAGDQPQHFGDGTRLSIL.

This clone has just a few counts. The V and J genes are TRBV18 and TRBJ2-1, with a tentative D call TRBD2 (7 bases). V was clipped by 1 base and J by 7 bases, with 8 bases between them. Germline CDR1 reads KGHSH; CDR2 reads LQKENI. CDR3 size: 13 residues. The CDR3 loop is CASSPQGGNEQFF. The CDR3 DNA reads as TGTGCCAGCTCACCACAGGGGGGGAATGAGCAGTTCTTC.

The genes are TRBV12-5 and TRBJ2-3; no reliable D call. V was cut by 6 bases and J by 5 bases, with 9 bases left in between. Germline V gene sequence: CDR1 LGHNT, CDR2 FRNRAP. This CDR3 region has 12 residues. The chain's CDR3 is CASGPRGDTQYF. CDR3 coding DNA: TGTGCTAGTGGCCCCAGAGGAGATACGCAGTATTTT.

This chain connects TRBV30 to TRBJ1-4, with a weak D call TRBD1 (5 bases). In germline, CDR1 is GTSNPN, CDR2 SVGIG (reference sequence). V lost 0 bases and J lost 5, with 7 bases in between. The CDR3 sequence is 13 residues long. This CDR3 reads CAWSVRTNEKLFF. The CDR3 nucleotides are TGTGCCTGGAGTGTAAGGACAAATGAAAAACTGTTTTTT.

There are a few counts of this clone. This chain links TRBV19 with TRBJ2-1; 10 bases match TRBD1. CDR3 length: 12 residues. The germline V gene encodes CDR1 LNHDA and CDR2 SQIVND (reference sequence). The junction had 3 bases not matched to a gene; V was cut back by 8 bases and J by 8 bases. DNA of the CDR3: TGTGCCAGTGACAGGGGGCGGGATGAGCAGTTCTTC. Translated, it gives CASDRGRDEQFF. The variable domain in full, completed from reference TRBV19 and TRBJ2-1, reads DGGITQSPKYLFRKEGQNVTLSCEQNLNHDAMYWYRQDPGQGLRLIYYSQIVNDFQKGDIAEGYSVSREKKESFPLTVTSAQKNPTAFYLCASDRGRDEQFFGPGTRLTVL.

The gene calls are TRBV7-3 and TRBJ2-3; D remains ambiguous. From germline, CDR1 is SGHTA and CDR2 FQGTGA. The germline V and J ends were trimmed by 1 base and 6 bases, with 11 bases remaining between them. The CDR3 is made up of 14 amino acids. The CDR3 nucleotides are TGTGCCAGCAGCTTAATGGCCCCCCCGGATACGCAGTATTTT. It specifies CASSLMAPPDTQYF.

The rearrangement joins TRBV18 to TRBJ2-5, with 11 bases that match TRBD1. The CDR3 runs to 14 residues. Germline V CDR1 and CDR2: KGHSH, LQKENI. The V gene end was trimmed by 6 bases and the J gene end by 1 base; junction bases not matched to a gene: 1. Here the CDR3 DNA reads TGTGCCAGCTCGGGGACAGGGGGCCAAGAGACCCAGTACTTC. It specifies CASSGTGGQETQYF.

The chain joins TRBV9 to TRBJ1-4; D gene unclear. The V end lost 2 bases, the J end lost 6 bases, and 11 bases lay between the germline ends. The CDR3 loop spans 14 amino acids. Per germline, CDR1 SGDLS and CDR2 YYNGEE. CDR3 in amino acids: CASSVGNLHEKLFF. The CDR3 coding sequence is TGTGCCAGCAGCGTCGGGAATCTCCATGAAAAACTGTTTTTT.

The chain couples TRBV10-3 to TRBJ1-2; perhaps TRBD1 as D (5 bases). The V and J ends lost 6 bases and 9 bases respectively, with 23 bases between them. CDR3 size: 15 residues. Germline V lookup: CDR1 ENHRY, CDR2 SYGVKD. DNA of the CDR3: TGTGCCATCAGGCCCGACTCACAGGTGGGGTTGAGCTACACCTTC. It codes for CAIRPDSQVGLSYTF.

The J gene is TRBJ2-7, the V gene TRBV7-9; D is undetermined. Trimming removed 1 base from V and 0 bases from J, with 10 bases in between. This CDR3 has 15 amino acids. The germline V gene has CDR1 SEHNR and CDR2 FQNEAQ (reference sequence). As DNA, the CDR3 is TGTGCCAGCAGCTTAGGTGAAAAGCACTCCTACGAGCAGTACTTC. As protein: CASSLGEKHSYEQYF.

J is TRBJ2-3 and V is TRBV2, with a weak D call TRBD2 (5 bases). The CDR3 is made up of 12 amino acids. Germline values: CDR1 SNHLY, CDR2 FYNNEI. With 7 bases removed from V and 4 bases from J, the gap between germline ends came to 9 bases. The CDR3 spells CASNEGSDTQYF. CDR3 bases: TGTGCCAGCAACGAGGGATCAGATACGCAGTATTTT. The full variable domain, its missing parts supplied by reference TRBV2 and TRBJ2-3, is EPEVTQTPSHQVTQMGQEVILRCVPISNHLYFYWYRQILGQKVEFLVSFYNNEISEKSEIFDDQFSVERPDGSNFTLKIRSTKLEDSAMYFCASNEGSDTQYFGPGTRLTVL.